This T cell receptor beta chain was profiled in a study of radiotherapy plus CTLA-4 blockade in lung cancer. The CDR3 runs 15 residues. Germline CDR1 reads MDHEN; CDR2 reads SYDVKM. V was pared by 6 bases and J by 4 bases, with 19 bases between. Concerning this clone: Antigen specificity is unknown.

Those with chemo-refractory metastatic non-small-cell lung cancer were treated with focal radiation combined with CTLA-4 blockade using ipilimumab. General observations from the study: Some TCR clones had been derived from tumors. These clones expanded in peripheral blood after radiotherapy plus ipilimumab.

Using immunoSEQ multiplex PCR, the repertoire was profiled, and TCRdb retains in-frame clones only, with some absent. This sample has 40,000 to 45,000 clones; roughly 80% occur once, and the top ten carry approximately 2.4%. The specimen was peripheral blood, collected from a patient treated with radiotherapy plus ipilimumab. The V gene is TRBV28, the J gene TRBJ2-7, with D maybe TRBD2 (5 bases). The receptor was isolated from a human donor with non-small cell lung cancer whose response to radiotherapy plus ipilimumab could not be evaluated. CDR3 in amino acids: CASRPSPARGYEQYF. CDR3 nucleotides: TGTGCCAGCAGACCCTCCCCGGCGCGAGGGTACGAGCAGTACTTC.